This entry features one TCR beta chain sequence. TCRdb keeps only in-frame clones here, not all; method: immunoSEQ multiplex PCR. The sample carries 79,000 or so clones, 96% recorded once. These data come from a study of technical replicates of blood from a handful of donors. CDR1 is SQVTM, CDR2 ANQGSEA, per germline. V lost 4 bases to trimming and J lost 4 bases, with 9 bases between them. The CDR3 loop spans 12 amino acids. The sequence was collected from a human donor in good health. Sequenced input: T cells isolated from PBMCs. The chain employs TRBV29-1 and TRBJ2-3; possibly TRBD2 for D (5 bases). CDR3 amino acids: CSVGGRADTQYF. Written as DNA, the CDR3 is TGCAGCGTTGGAGGGCGAGCAGATACGCAGTATTTT.